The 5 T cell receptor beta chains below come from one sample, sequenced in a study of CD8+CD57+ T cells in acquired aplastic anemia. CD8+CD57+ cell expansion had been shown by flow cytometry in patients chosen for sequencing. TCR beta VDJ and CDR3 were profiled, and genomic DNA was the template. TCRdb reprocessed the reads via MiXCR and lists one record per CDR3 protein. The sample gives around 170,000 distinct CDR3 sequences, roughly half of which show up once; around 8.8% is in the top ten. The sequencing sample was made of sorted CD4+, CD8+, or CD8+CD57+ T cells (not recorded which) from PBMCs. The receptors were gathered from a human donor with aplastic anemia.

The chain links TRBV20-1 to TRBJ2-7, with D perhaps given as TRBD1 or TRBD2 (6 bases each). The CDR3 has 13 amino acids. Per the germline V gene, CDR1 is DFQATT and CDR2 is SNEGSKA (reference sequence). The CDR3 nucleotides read TGCAGCTCCGAGGGGGGCAGGAGGGACGAGCAGTACTTC. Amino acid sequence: CSSEGGRRDEQYF.

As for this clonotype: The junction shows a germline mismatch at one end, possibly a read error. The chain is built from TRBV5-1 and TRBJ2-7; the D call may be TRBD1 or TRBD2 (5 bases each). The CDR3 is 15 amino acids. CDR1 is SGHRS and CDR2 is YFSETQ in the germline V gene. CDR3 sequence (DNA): TGCGCCAGCAGCTTGGTTAGTGGATTCTTGGGACCCGTCCTTTTC. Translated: CASSLVSGFLGPVLF.

The CDR3 nucleotides read TGTGCCACCAGCAGAGACTGGGAAGATACGCAGTATTTT. Translated, it gives CATSRDWEDTQYF. V gene TRBV15 combines with J gene TRBJ2-3; D uncertain. The length of the CDR3 is 13 residues. The V end lost 0 bases, the J end lost 5 bases, and 6 bases lay between the germline ends. CDR1 and CDR2 (germline): LNHNV, YYDKDF (reference sequence).

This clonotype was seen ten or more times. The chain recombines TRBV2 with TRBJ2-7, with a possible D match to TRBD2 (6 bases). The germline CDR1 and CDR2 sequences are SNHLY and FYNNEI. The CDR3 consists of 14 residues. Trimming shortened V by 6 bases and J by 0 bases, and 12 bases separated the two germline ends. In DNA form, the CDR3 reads TGTGCCAGCAGAGGGGACTTGCTCTCCTACGAGCAGTACTTC. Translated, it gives CASRGDLLSYEQYF.

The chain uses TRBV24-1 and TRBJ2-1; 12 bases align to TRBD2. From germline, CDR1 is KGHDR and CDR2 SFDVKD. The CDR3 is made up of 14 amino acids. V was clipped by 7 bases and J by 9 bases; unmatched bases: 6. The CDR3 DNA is TGTGCCACCAGCCTAGCGGGAGGGCCGGGTGAGCAGTTCTTC. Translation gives CATSLAGGPGEQFF.